The present T cell receptor (beta chain) was sequenced within a study of blood T cell repertoires in COVID-19. This CDR3 has 14 residues. The V gene's germline CDR1 is SGHNT and CDR2 YENEEA. V dropped 2 bases and J dropped 7 bases, with 12 bases sitting between them. The assay was immunoSEQ multiplex PCR, and TCRdb's table has in-frame clones only and misses some. The sample includes 80,000 or so clones, around 90% seen only once; the top ten take approximately 2.4%. The specimen sequenced was peripheral blood. The gene calls are TRBV11-3 and TRBJ2-1, with a weak D call TRBD2 (6 bases). The sequence was obtained from a man aged 45-65 years with acute or convalescent COVID-19. The CDR3 here is CASSLRGGVNEQFF. The CDR3 nucleotides read TGTGCCAGCAGCTTAAGGGGAGGTGTGAATGAGCAGTTCTTC.